This T cell receptor beta chain was identified during a study of PD-L1 blockade in urothelial cancer. The CDR3 contains 16 residues. V lost 0 bases to trimming and J lost 6 bases; unmatched junction nucleotides: 8. Germline loops: CDR1 MGHRA, CDR2 YSYEKL. Some clones are missing from TCRdb's copy, which holds only in-frame ones; the method was immunoSEQ multiplex PCR. The table records approximately 51,000 clones, approximately 84% of them present only once. The J gene is TRBJ1-5, the V gene TRBV4-1; TRBD1 matches 7 bases. The sequence was obtained from a man aged 60 to 69 with urothelial cancer. The material sequenced was PBMCs, taken around atezolizumab (anti-PD-L1) treatment. The chain's CDR3 is CASSQDLGGRGQPQHF. The CDR3 DNA sequence: TGCGCCAGCAGCCAAGATCTAGGGGGCCGCGGTCAGCCCCAGCATTTT.